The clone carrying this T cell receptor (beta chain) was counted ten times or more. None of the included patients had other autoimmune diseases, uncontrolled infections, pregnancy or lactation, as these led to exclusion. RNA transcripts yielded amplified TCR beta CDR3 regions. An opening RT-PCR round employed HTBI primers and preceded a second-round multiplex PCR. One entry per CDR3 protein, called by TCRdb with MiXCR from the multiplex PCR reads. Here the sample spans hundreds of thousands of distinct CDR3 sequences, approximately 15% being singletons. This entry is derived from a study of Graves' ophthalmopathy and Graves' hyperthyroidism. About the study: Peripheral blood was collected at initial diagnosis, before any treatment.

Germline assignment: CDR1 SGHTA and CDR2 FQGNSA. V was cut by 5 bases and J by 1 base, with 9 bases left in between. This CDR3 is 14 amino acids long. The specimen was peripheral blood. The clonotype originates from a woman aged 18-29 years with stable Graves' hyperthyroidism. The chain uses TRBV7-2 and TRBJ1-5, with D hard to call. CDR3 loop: CASSPYGSNQPQHF. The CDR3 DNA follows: TGTGCCAGCAGCCCGTACGGAAGCAATCAGCCCCAGCATTTT.